This T cell receptor (beta chain) comes out of a study of cytomegalovirus exposure and HLA in healthy donors. The PCR used 60 Vbeta and 13 Jbeta primers. The protocol was immunoSEQ multiplex PCR, while the TCRdb copy is restricted to in-frame clones and leaves out a portion. Of about 130,000 clones listed, 80% are singletons. This clone has only one observation. The receptor was isolated from a man aged 25-45 years in good health and CMV-seropositive. Material for sequencing was PBMCs.

CDR3 sequence reads: CASSRGRTTGDTIYF. For the CDR3, the DNA is TGTGCCAGCAGTCGTGGACGGACGACGGGAGACACCATATATTTT. The V gene is TRBV27, the J gene TRBJ1-3; no clear D gene. V was trimmed by 5 bases and J by 8 bases, leaving 19 bases between them. CDR1 is MNHEY, CDR2 SMNVEV, per germline (reference sequence). The CDR3 runs to 15 residues.